One sample yielded the 21 T cell receptor beta chains listed below, sequenced in a study of T-cell memory formation after mild COVID-19. In TCRdb, the 5' RACE reads were re-called with MiXCR into one record per CDR3 protein. The sample holds roughly 250,000 distinct CDR3 sequences, 16% seen once. Material: PBMCs or a T cell subset sorted from them (not recorded which). The receptors were gathered from a man aged 18-30 years who had mild COVID-19 (a few samples of this study predate the infection). Cell type and time point are not known.

This chain uses TRBV27 with TRBJ2-5, with TRBD2 identical over 9 bases. CDR1 MNHEY and CDR2 SMNVEV come from the germline V gene (reference sequence). This CDR3 has 14 residues. V was clipped by 5 bases and J by 3 bases; unmatched bases: 4. The CDR3: CASSESGGKETQYF. CDR3 nucleotide sequence: TGTGCCAGCAGTGAAAGCGGGGGGAAAGAGACCCAGTACTTC.

Only a few counts were recorded for this clonotype. The rearrangement links TRBV4-3 to TRBJ2-1; D gene unclear. The germline V gene has CDR1 LGHNA and CDR2 YSLEER. CDR3 size: 15 residues. Trimming removed 0 bases at V and 3 bases at J, with 9 bases between. For the CDR3, the DNA is TGCGCCAGCAGCCAAGAATACGGCAACTACAATGAGCAGTTCTTC. It is translated as CASSQEYGNYNEQFF.

This chain connects TRBV7-2 to TRBJ2-3, with D unresolved. CDR1 SGHTA and CDR2 FQGNSA come from the germline V gene. The CDR3 runs 14 residues. Trimming stripped 0 bases from V and 0 bases from J, with 4 bases between. The CDR3 protein is CASSLAASTDTQYF. Here the CDR3 DNA reads TGTGCCAGCAGCTTAGCGGCTAGCACAGATACGCAGTATTTT.

The table lists this clonotype with a few counts. The chain joins TRBV7-8 to TRBJ1-1; D is perhaps TRBD1 (5 bases). V lost 4 bases and J 1 base, leaving 10 bases between the germline ends. The CDR3 is 14 residues long. The germline V gene has CDR1 SGHVS and CDR2 FQNEAQ. CDR3 nucleotides: TGTGCCAGCAGCTCGATGGGGGGGAACACTGAAGCTTTCTTT. Translation: CASSSMGGNTEAFF.

In its sample, this clonotype was seen many times. This rearrangement joins TRBV4-3 to TRBJ1-2; 8 nucleotides match TRBD1. The CDR3 covers 15 residues. The V gene end was trimmed by 1 base and the J gene end by 5 bases; junction bases not matched to a gene: 6. Germline V gene sequence: CDR1 LGHNA, CDR2 YSLEER. The CDR3 sequence: CASSQVQGDPYGYTF. For the CDR3, the DNA is TGCGCCAGCAGCCAAGTACAGGGGGACCCTTATGGCTACACCTTC.

The genes are TRBV20-1 and TRBJ1-2, with TRBD1 matching 7 bases. Germline lookup yields CDR1 DFQATT and CDR2 SNEGSKA (reference sequence). J gave up 0 bases and V 4 bases, and 8 bases lay outside the gene matches. This CDR3 spans 15 amino acids. The CDR3 reads CSATAGTESNYGYTF. The CDR3 DNA reads TGCAGTGCTACGGCCGGGACAGAATCTAACTATGGCTACACCTTC.

This clonotype was counted at least ten times. J is TRBJ2-5 and V is TRBV12-3 or TRBV12-4; possible D gene TRBD1, 5 bases. Trimming pared 3 bases from V and 1 base from J, leaving 6 bases between. This CDR3 is built from 13 residues. This chain's CDR3 is CASSFTGQETQYF. The CDR3 DNA reads as TGTGCCAGCAGTTTCACAGGCCAAGAGACCCAGTACTTC.

This clonotype was counted only a few times. This chain uses TRBV7-2 with TRBJ2-4; D perhaps matches TRBD1 (5 bases). V lost 1 base and J 11 bases, leaving 12 bases between the germline ends. CDR1 is SGHTA, CDR2 FQGNSA, per germline. This CDR3 spans 13 amino acids. The CDR3 sequence is CASSLVGQGFQYF. Here the CDR3 DNA reads TGTGCCAGCAGCTTAGTGGGGCAGGGCTTTCAGTACTTC.

The chain employs TRBV18 and TRBJ1-6; tentative D call: TRBD1 (6 bases). The CDR3 loop spans 13 amino acids. In germline, CDR1 is KGHSH, CDR2 LQKENI. With 3 bases removed from V and 8 bases from J, the gap between germline ends came to 8 bases. The CDR3 bases are TGTGCCAGCTCACCGGGGGGGCATTCACCCCTCCACTTT. This encodes CASSPGGHSPLHF.

In this sample, this clonotype turned up a few times. The V gene is TRBV3-1, the J gene TRBJ1-1; maybe TRBD1 (6 bases). V dropped 2 bases and J dropped 1 base, with 8 bases sitting between them. CDR3 length: 14 residues. Germline lookup yields CDR1 LGHDT and CDR2 YNNKEL (reference sequence). CDR3 in amino acids: CASSQRDKNTEAFF. Here the CDR3 DNA reads TGTGCCAGCAGCCAACGGGACAAGAACACTGAAGCTTTCTTT.

This clonotype was detected a few times. This chain uses TRBV28 with TRBJ1-3, with unresolved D. V lost 5 bases, J lost 2 bases, and 10 bases lay in between. This CDR3 comprises 14 residues. Germline CDR1 is MDHEN and CDR2 is SYDVKM. The CDR3 coding sequence is TGTGCCAGCAGTCTTCTCAGGACTGGAAACACCATATATTTT. As protein: CASSLLRTGNTIYF.

Many counts were recorded for this clonotype. The V and J genes are TRBV11-2 and TRBJ1-2, with 7 bases matching TRBD1. The CDR3 length is 14 residues. The germline CDR1 and CDR2 sequences are SGHAT and FQNNGV. V lost 4 bases to trimming and J lost 4 bases; unmatched junction nucleotides: 6. The CDR3: CASSSVRQGYGYTF. The CDR3 DNA sequence: TGTGCCAGCAGCTCCGTCCGACAGGGCTATGGCTACACCTTC.

V usage is TRBV6-5 and J usage is TRBJ1-1, with D possibly matching TRBD1 (5 bases). V lost 1 base and J lost 6, with 15 bases in between. The germline V gene encodes CDR1 MNHEY and CDR2 SVGAGI. There are 15 residues in the CDR3. The CDR3 bases are TGTGCCAGCAGTTACTATGATTCCAGGGCGGCTGAAGCTTTCTTT. This codes for CASSYYDSRAAEAFF.

The gene calls are TRBV10-3 and TRBJ1-5; D is unresolved. Deletions cut 8 bases from V and 0 bases from J, with 8 bases between. Germline CDR1 reads ENHRY; CDR2 reads SYGVKD. The CDR3 runs to 13 residues. The CDR3 DNA is TGTGCCATCCGGGAGGGTAGCAATCAGCCCCAGCATTTT. It encodes CAIREGSNQPQHF.

The CDR3 sequence is CASSFSQGGGGYTF. In DNA form, the CDR3 reads TGTGCCAGCAGTTTCTCACAGGGAGGAGGCGGCTACACCTTC. V gene TRBV12-3 or TRBV12-4 combines with J gene TRBJ1-2, with a tentative D call TRBD1 (6 bases). Between the trimmed V and J ends, which lost 3 bases and 8 bases, there was a span of 16 bases. The length of the CDR3 is 14 residues.

The CDR3 nucleotides read TGCGCCAGCAGCTTGGACGGACAAATCGCGAGGGAAGCTTTCTTT. It translates to CASSLDGQIAREAFF. V usage is TRBV5-1 and J usage is TRBJ1-1, with TRBD1 as a possible D gene (5 bases). V lost 0 bases and J lost 8, with 17 bases in between. The CDR3 is 15 amino acids. Germline V gives CDR1 SGHRS, CDR2 YFSETQ.

This clonotype was picked up a small number of times. The V and J genes are TRBV24-1 and TRBJ2-1; D gene ambiguous. Trimming took 4 bases from V and 9 from J, leaving 12 bases between them. CDR3 length: 13 residues. Germline assignment: CDR1 KGHDR and CDR2 SFDVKD. CDR3 sequence reads: CATSEPSRPEQFF. Here the CDR3 DNA reads TGTGCCACCAGTGAGCCTTCGCGCCCTGAGCAGTTCTTC.

This clonotype turned up a few times. V is TRBV20-1 and J is TRBJ2-7; 9 nucleotides align to TRBD1. Germline CDR1 is DFQATT and CDR2 is SNEGSKA (reference sequence). CDR3 length: 13 amino acids. J was trimmed by 5 bases and V by 0 bases; bases with no gene match: 2. The CDR3 coding sequence is TGCAGTGCTAGAGATAGACAGGGGGACGAGCAGTACGTC. It encodes CSARDRQGDEQYV.

This clonotype was counted only a few times. This rearrangement joins TRBV7-2 to TRBJ2-1; D is perhaps TRBD1 or TRBD2 (5 bases each). The CDR3 runs 12 residues. Looked up from germline, CDR1 is SGHTA and CDR2 is FQGNSA. V was shortened by 5 bases and J by 10 bases, with 12 bases between the two germline ends. The CDR3 is CASSGGPGEQFF. In DNA, the CDR3 is TGTGCCAGCAGCGGGGGACCAGGAGAGCAGTTCTTC.

This CDR3 is CASSRTLNYGYTF. CDR3 bases: TGTGCCAGCAGCCGGACACTTAACTATGGCTACACCTTC. The J gene is TRBJ1-2, the V gene TRBV6-2 or TRBV6-3, with D possibly matching TRBD1 (5 bases). The ends were cut back, 6 bases at V and 1 base at J, with 9 bases in the middle. The germline V gene has CDR1 MNHEY and CDR2 SVGEGT. The CDR3 is 13 amino acids.

The chain joins TRBV4-2 to TRBJ1-6, with D perhaps matching TRBD1 (5 bases). The CDR3 covers 17 residues. Germline V lookup: CDR1 LGHNA, CDR2 YNFKEQ. V lost 0 bases to trimming and J lost 9 bases, with 18 bases between them. CDR3 loop: CASSQEGRPGRASPLHF. Written as DNA, the CDR3 is TGTGCCAGCAGCCAAGAGGGTCGGCCGGGACGGGCTTCACCCCTCCACTTT.